Listed below are T cell receptor beta chains from one sample, sequenced in a study of Ad26.COV2.S vaccination and SARS-CoV-2 variants. Produced via immunoSEQ multiplex PCR; TCRdb's table is partial and in-frame only. Of roughly 510,000 clones listed, roughly 85% are singletons. The sequencing here drew on peripheral blood, taken in a trial of Ad26.COV2.S vaccine versus placebo. The receptor source for this set is a person aged 18-60 years who received the Ad26.COV2.S COVID-19 vaccine or a placebo. CDR3s include the opening cysteine and the closing phenylalanine or tryptophan. The D gene is left open where the match is weak. Rows give clone size only sometimes, using once, few, many, or a class for an expanded clone.

J,size,D,V,CDR3,DNA
TRBJ2-5,-,TRBD2,TRBV19,CASQSLRGGETQYF,TGTGCCAGCCAGTCACTCCGGGGAGGGGAGACCCAGTACTTC
TRBJ2-5,few,-,TRBV21-1,CASSCLAVQETQYF,TGTGCCAGCAGCTGTCTAGCGGTACAAGAGACCCAGTACTTC
TRBJ2-3,-,-,TRBV4-2,CASSQGQESTDTQYF,TGTGCCAGCAGCCAAGGACAGGAGAGCACAGATACGCAGTATTTT
TRBJ1-5,-,-,TRBV19,CASMRGRNQPQHF,TGTGCCAGTATGCGGGGGAGGAATCAGCCCCAGCATTTT
TRBJ1-5,-,-,TRBV28,CASRNGGVVRARPQHF,TGTGCCAGCAGAAACGGGGGAGTGGTGAGGGCTCGGCCCCAGCATTTT
TRBJ2-4,-,-,TRBV29-1,CSVAGPGQYF,TGCAGCGTTGCGGGGCCCGGTCAGTACTTC
TRBJ2-3,-,-,TRBV7-8,CASSLVQGRDTQYF,TGTGCCAGCAGCTTAGTGCAGGGGCGGGATACGCAGTATTTT
TRBJ2-1,few,TRBD1,TRBV7-9,CASSPGQFNEQFF,TGTGCCAGCAGCCCGGGACAGTTCAATGAGCAGTTCTTC
TRBJ2-2,-,-,TRBV29-1,CSVDRRNTGELFF,TGCAGCGTTGATCGCCGGAACACCGGGGAGCTGTTTTTT
TRBJ2-7,-,-,TRBV6-2/TRBV6-3,CASTDSNSGEQYF,TGTGCCAGCACTGACTCCAACTCGGGGGAGCAGTACTTC
TRBJ1-5,-,-,TRBV6-2/TRBV6-3,CASSYGGAYQPQHF,TGTGCCAGCAGTTATGGGGGAGCCTATCAGCCCCAGCATTTT
TRBJ1-2,-,-,TRBV7-3,CASSARPGKPYGYTF,TGTGCCAGCAGCGCACGACCAGGGAAGCCCTATGGCTACACCTTC
TRBJ2-7,-,-,TRBV27,CASSLSPGGNYEQYF,TGTGCCAGCAGTTTATCACCAGGGGGGAACTACGAGCAGTACTTC
TRBJ2-7,-,-,TRBV12-3/TRBV12-4,CASSLGASYEQYF,TGTGCCAGCAGTTTAGGGGCCAGCTACGAGCAGTACTTC
TRBJ2-2,-,TRBD2,TRBV19,CASRELAGTGELFF,TGTGCCAGTAGGGAGCTAGCGGGTACCGGGGAGCTGTTTTTT
TRBJ1-2,-,-,TRBV27,CASGWAGRHYGYTF,TGTGCCAGCGGATGGGCAGGTCGGCACTATGGCTACACCTTC
TRBJ2-3,-,-,TRBV30,CAWSHSTDTQYF,TGTGCCTGGAGTCATAGCACAGATACGCAGTATTTT
TRBJ1-5,-,-,TRBV30,CAWSNRADNQPQHF,TGTGCCTGGAGTAACAGGGCCGACAATCAGCCCCAGCATTTT
TRBJ1-1,-,-,TRBV19,CASSIGIWYTEAFF,TGTGCCAGTAGTATTGGGATTTGGTACACTGAAGCTTTCTTT
TRBJ2-7,-,TRBD2,TRBV6-5,CASSPSGRAGEQYF,TGTGCCAGCAGTCCTAGCGGGAGGGCCGGCGAGCAGTACTTC
TRBJ2-1,-,-,TRBV29-1,CSSRGGATYNEQFF,TGCAGCTCTAGGGGGGGAGCGACCTACAATGAGCAGTTCTTC
TRBJ2-1,-,-,TRBV9,CASSARVRDNEQFF,TGTGCCAGCAGCGCCCGGGTCCGGGACAATGAGCAGTTCTTC
TRBJ2-1,-,TRBD2,TRBV27,CASSLSGTGNNEQFF,TGTGCCAGCAGTTTAAGCGGGACGGGTAACAATGAGCAGTTCTTC
TRBJ2-7,-,-,TRBV29-1,CSVQGRVRGEQYF,TGCAGCGTTCAGGGTAGGGTGCGGGGCGAGCAGTACTTC
TRBJ2-1,-,-,TRBV4-2,CASSQDGGPSKQFF,TGTGCCAGCAGCCAAGACGGCGGGCCAAGCAAGCAGTTCTTC
TRBJ1-2,-,-,TRBV2,CASEDTVTDGYTF,TGTGCCAGCGAAGACACGGTGACGGATGGCTACACCTTC
TRBJ1-3,-,-,TRBV28,CASSQGRNTIYF,TGTGCCAGCAGTCAGGGACGGAACACCATATATTTT
TRBJ1-4,-,-,TRBV21-1,CASSKPRQSGANEKLFF,TGTGCCAGCAGCAAACCCCGACAAAGCGGCGCCAATGAAAAACTGTTTTTT
TRBJ2-4,-,-,TRBV3-1/TRBV3-2,CASSQVLKGAKNIQYF,TGTGCCAGCAGCCAAGTCCTAAAGGGAGCCAAAAACATTCAGTACTTC
TRBJ1-2,-,TRBD1,TRBV7-3,CASSPETGHGTGVGYTF,TGTGCCAGCAGCCCAGAAACCGGACACGGGACAGGGGTTGGCTACACCTTC
TRBJ2-3,once,-,TRBV5-5,CASSPNWGAVNTDTQYF,TGTGCCAGCAGCCCGAATTGGGGAGCGGTAAACACAGATACGCAGTATTTT
TRBJ2-7,-,-,TRBV6-2/TRBV6-3,CASSSVYEQYF,TGTGCCAGCAGTTCGGTCTACGAGCAGTACTTC
TRBJ2-7,-,-,TRBV6-2/TRBV6-3,CASSYQIYEQYF,TGTGCCAGCAGTTACCAAATTTACGAGCAGTACTTC
TRBJ2-2,-,-,TRBV5-1,CASSLEAGELFF,TGCGCCAGCAGCTTGGAGGCCGGGGAGCTGTTTTTT
TRBJ1-2,-,-,TRBV2,CASSELRDHGYTF,TGTGCCAGCAGTGAGCTCAGGGATCATGGCTACACCTTC
TRBJ2-2,few,-,TRBV11-3,CASSLEGTGELFF,TGTGCCAGCAGCTTGGAGGGAACCGGGGAGCTGTTTTTT
TRBJ2-3,-,TRBD2,TRBV11-2,CASSQTGRLAGNTDTQYF,TGTGCCAGCAGCCAGACTGGAAGACTAGCGGGGAACACAGATACGCAGTATTTT
TRBJ1-1,-,-,TRBV11-2,CASSLASSTFVEAFF,TGTGCCAGCAGCTTAGCCTCCTCTACTTTCGTTGAAGCTTTCTTT
TRBJ2-7,-,TRBD2,TRBV19,CASNTAGGLAGTGQYF,TGTGCCAGTAACACGGCTGGGGGACTAGCGGGAACAGGGCAGTACTTC
TRBJ1-5,-,-,TRBV7-8,CASSLGQVNQPQHF,TGTGCCAGCAGCTTAGGACAGGTAAATCAGCCCCAGCATTTT
TRBJ1-6,-,TRBD1,TRBV27,CASRQGWNSPLHF,TGTGCCAGCCGACAGGGGTGGAATTCACCCCTCCACTTT
TRBJ2-3,once,-,TRBV7-2,CASSLTVAGLGDTQYF,TGTGCCAGCAGCTTAACGGTCGCGGGATTAGGAGATACGCAGTATTTT
TRBJ2-3,-,-,TRBV6-5,CASTSEADTQYF,TGTGCCAGCACCTCGGAGGCAGATACGCAGTATTTT